A single sample gave rise to the 14 T cell receptor beta chains below, sequenced in a study of blood T cells in healthy people across ages. A second PCR, run for about 6 to 12 cycles, used a sample-barcoded 5' primer plus a J-beta primer mix. TCRdb independently ran MiXCR on the 5' RACE reads; one entry per CDR3 protein. This sample carries about 1.6 million distinct CDR3 sequences, about 31% of them seen once, and the ten largest clones take approximately 10%. The sequencing sample was made of blood. These TCRs come from a woman aged 25 to 39 in good health.

The sample holds many counts of this clonotype. The chain joins TRBV7-2 to TRBJ2-5, with unresolved D. From germline, CDR1 is SGHTA and CDR2 FQGNSA. V dropped 3 bases and J dropped 5 bases, with 13 bases sitting between them. The CDR3 is 14 amino acids. CDR3 sequence reads: CASSFVNGGETQYF. The CDR3 DNA reads as TGTGCCAGCAGCTTCGTGAACGGTGGGGAGACCCAGTACTTC.

V and J are TRBV12-3 or TRBV12-4 and TRBJ2-2; D is ambiguous. The V end lost 3 bases, the J end lost 2 bases, and 13 bases lay between the germline ends. This CDR3 comprises 16 residues. CDR3 amino acids: CASSLGTTFNTGELFF. CDR3 nucleotide sequence: TGTGCCAGCAGTTTGGGCACCACCTTCAACACCGGGGAGCTGTTTTTT.

The rearrangement uses TRBV28 and TRBJ1-1; D is unresolved. This CDR3 is 15 amino acids long. Germline V gives CDR1 MDHEN, CDR2 SYDVKM. Trimming stripped 2 bases from V and 4 bases from J, with 14 bases between. The CDR3 DNA sequence: TGTGCCAGCAGTTTAGATACAGCCGTAGGCACTGAAGCTTTCTTT. This sequence encodes CASSLDTAVGTEAFF.

The J gene is TRBJ2-5, the V gene TRBV4-2; TRBD2 aligns across 15 bases. Germline V gene sequence: CDR1 LGHNA, CDR2 YNFKEQ. The J segment lost 1 base and the V segment lost 4 bases, leaving 7 bases of the junction unmatched. The CDR3 consists of 18 residues. The CDR3 is CASSRWGLAGGLQETQYF. CDR3 sequence (DNA): TGTGCCAGCAGCCGGTGGGGACTAGCGGGGGGACTCCAAGAGACCCAGTACTTC.

This chain uses TRBV6-6 with TRBJ1-5; 7 nucleotides agree with TRBD1. Germline V gene lookup returns CDR1 MNHNY and CDR2 SVGAGI (reference sequence). CDR3 size: 15 residues. V shed 5 bases and J 7 bases; nucleotides not matched to a gene: 11. CDR3 in amino acids: CASSNHRGLSQPQHF. The CDR3 bases are TGTGCCAGCAGTAACCACAGGGGATTGAGCCAGCCCCAGCATTTT.

This clonotype was counted ten times or more. The chain is built from TRBV5-1 and TRBJ2-7; 7 bases agree with TRBD1. This CDR3 comprises 14 residues. Germline assignment: CDR1 SGHRS and CDR2 YFSETQ. The V gene end was trimmed by 4 bases and the J gene end by 4 bases; junction bases not matched to a gene: 8. The CDR3 here is CASSPGQFGYEQYF. CDR3 bases: TGCGCCAGCAGCCCGGGACAGTTCGGATACGAGCAGTACTTC.

Only a few counts were recorded for this clonotype. The chain recombines TRBV4-1 with TRBJ2-7; D may be TRBD1 or TRBD2 (6 bases each). The V end was cut by 1 base, the J end by 0 bases, with 13 bases between. The length of the CDR3 is 16 residues. Germline CDR1 MGHRA, CDR2 YSYEKL. CDR3 amino acids: CASSQGGAESSYEQYF. The CDR3 region has the DNA TGCGCCAGCAGCCAAGGGGGGGCCGAGAGCTCCTACGAGCAGTACTTC.

V is TRBV6-1 and J is TRBJ2-1; 7 positions match TRBD1. The length of the CDR3 is 12 residues. The V gene end was trimmed by 10 bases and the J gene end by 6 bases; junction bases not matched to a gene: 6. Germline V gene sequence: CDR1 MNHNS, CDR2 SASEGT. Written as DNA, the CDR3 is TGTGCCACCAGGGGGTTGTCCAATGAGCAGTTCTTC. Protein sequence: CATRGLSNEQFF.

The chain couples TRBV25-1 to TRBJ1-2, with D possibly matching TRBD1 (5 bases). Germline-derived CDR1 and CDR2 are MGHDK and SYGVNS. V shed 5 bases and J shed 3 bases, with 19 bases lying between them. This CDR3 contains 16 residues. The CDR3 protein is CASSSYRGRGDYGYTF. CDR3 in DNA: TGTGCCAGCAGTTCGTACCGGGGACGGGGTGACTATGGCTACACCTTC.

The sample holds a few counts of this clonotype. The chain uses TRBV21-1 and TRBJ2-3; TRBD2 reflects the table's D call only, with no check against the DNA. TRBV21-1 is annotated as a pseudogene. This CDR3 has 16 amino acids. The CDR3 bases are TGTGCCAGCAGCAGAAGACTAGCGTCATATTCAGATACGCAGTATTTT. It specifies CASSRRLASYSDTQYF.

This clonotype was seen a single time. The rearrangement uses TRBV20-1 and TRBJ1-5; 8 bases match TRBD1. Germline trimming cut 6 bases from V and 2 bases from J; bases unmatched to any gene: 12. CDR1 and CDR2 (germline): DFQATT, SNEGSKA (reference sequence). CDR3 size: 16 residues. CDR3 nucleotide sequence: TGCAGTGCCAAGGACAGGGAATGGATCGGCAATCAGCCCCAGCATTTT. Translation: CSAKDREWIGNQPQHF.

The chain carries TRBV28 and TRBJ2-7, with a weak D call TRBD2 (5 bases). Germline V lookup: CDR1 MDHEN, CDR2 SYDVKM. The CDR3 is 13 amino acids. Trimming took off 5 bases at V and 3 bases at J, with 11 bases between the two ends. This CDR3 is CASSTGINYEQYF. CDR3 DNA: TGTGCCAGCAGTACGGGGATAAACTACGAGCAGTACTTC.

In this sample, this clonotype turned up a few times. The chain employs TRBV7-6 and TRBJ2-3, with D possibly being TRBD2 (5 bases). V lost 8 bases and J lost 2, with 20 bases in between. The CDR3 loop spans 16 amino acids. Germline values: CDR1 SGHVS, CDR2 FNYEAQ. CDR3 DNA: TGTGCCAGCGGCCCGGACTCCACGTACCTCACAGATACGCAGTATTTT. It specifies CASGPDSTYLTDTQYF.

This clonotype was seen more than once but under ten times. The CDR3 DNA sequence: TGTGCCAGCAGCTTACAGGGCGGGGCGCGGGGAAACACCATATATTTT. The encoded protein is CASSLQGGARGNTIYF. The rearrangement uses TRBV7-2 and TRBJ1-3, with a weak D call TRBD1 (5 bases). The CDR3 is 16 residues long. Germline CDR1 and CDR2: SGHTA and FQGNSA. V lost 2 bases and J 4 bases, leaving 15 bases between the germline ends.